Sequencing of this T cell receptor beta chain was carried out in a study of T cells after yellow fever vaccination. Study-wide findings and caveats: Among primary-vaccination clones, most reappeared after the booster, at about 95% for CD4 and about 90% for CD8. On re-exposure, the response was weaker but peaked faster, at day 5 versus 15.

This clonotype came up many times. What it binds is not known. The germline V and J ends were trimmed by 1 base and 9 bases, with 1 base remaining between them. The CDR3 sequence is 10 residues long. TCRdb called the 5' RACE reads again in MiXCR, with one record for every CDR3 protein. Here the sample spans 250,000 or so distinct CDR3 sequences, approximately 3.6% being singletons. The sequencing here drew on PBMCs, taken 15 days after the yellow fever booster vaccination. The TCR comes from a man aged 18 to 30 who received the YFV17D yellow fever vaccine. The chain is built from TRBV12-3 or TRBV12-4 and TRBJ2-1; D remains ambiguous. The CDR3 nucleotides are TGTGCCAGCAGTTTAGGTGAGCAGTTCTTC. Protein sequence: CASSLGEQFF.